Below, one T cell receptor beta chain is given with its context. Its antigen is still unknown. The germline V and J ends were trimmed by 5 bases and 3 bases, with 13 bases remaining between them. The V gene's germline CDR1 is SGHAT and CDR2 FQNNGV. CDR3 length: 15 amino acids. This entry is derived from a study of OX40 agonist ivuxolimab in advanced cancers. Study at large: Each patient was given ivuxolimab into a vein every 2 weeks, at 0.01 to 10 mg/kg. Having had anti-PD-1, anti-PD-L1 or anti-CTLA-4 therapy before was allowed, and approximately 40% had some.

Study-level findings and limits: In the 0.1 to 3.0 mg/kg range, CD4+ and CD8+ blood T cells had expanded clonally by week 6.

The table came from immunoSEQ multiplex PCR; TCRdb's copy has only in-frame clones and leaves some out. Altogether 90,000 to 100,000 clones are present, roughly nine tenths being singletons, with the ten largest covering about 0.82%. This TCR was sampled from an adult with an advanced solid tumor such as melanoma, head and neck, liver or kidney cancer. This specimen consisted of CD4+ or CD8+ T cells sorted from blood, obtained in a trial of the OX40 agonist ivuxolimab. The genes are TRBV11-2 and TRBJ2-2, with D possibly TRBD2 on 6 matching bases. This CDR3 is CASSPFGGDTGELFF. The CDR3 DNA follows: TGTGCCAGCAGCCCCTTCGGGGGAGACACCGGGGAGCTGTTTTTT.